The source of this TCR beta chain is a study of T cell repertoires in ileal Crohn's disease. Per sample, roughly 0.45 micrograms of biopsy DNA were TCRB immunosequenced. The data were produced by immunoSEQ multiplex PCR, yet TCRdb's version contains in-frame clones alone and is incomplete. The sample contains 3,000 to 4,000 clones, approximately 91% of which appear only once. Trimming took 3 bases from V and 2 from J; bases not matched to a gene: 15. The CDR3 totals 19 residues. Germline CDR1 reads SGHRS; CDR2 reads YFSETQ. The chain combines TRBV5-1 with TRBJ2-2; the match to TRBD2 covers 8 bases. The receptor was derived from an adult with Crohn's disease. Material: ileal tissue. This CDR3 reads CASSSKTSATPFNTGELFF. The CDR3 DNA reads as TGCGCCAGCAGCTCCAAGACTAGCGCCACCCCTTTTAACACCGGGGAGCTGTTTTTT.